The clone carrying this T cell receptor (beta chain) has a handful of counts. Its antigen is not known. This record comes from a study of regulatory T cells in long-lasting Graves disease. V shed 5 bases and J shed 2 bases, with 12 bases lying between them. This CDR3 region has 13 residues. Germline V gene lookup returns CDR1 SQVTM and CDR2 ANQGSEA. Stated time point: newly diagnosed GD, antithyroid drugs for less than 3 months. Construction of the TCR library relied on RNA isolated from PBMCs. Diagnosis followed American Thyroid Association guidelines for Graves' disease. TCR beta libraries were built with iRepertoire HTBI primers and Arm-PCR of CDR3 regions. TCRdb re-analysed the multiplex PCR reads in MiXCR, keeping a single row per CDR3 protein. Of around 420,000 distinct CDR3 sequences listed, about a sixth are singletons. Overall study results and limits: Results may be inaccurate due to the small sample size.

The clonotype was recovered from a female donor with Graves disease. The material sequenced was peripheral blood mononuclear cells (PBMCs), taken at new diagnosis, from a patient treated with antithyroid drugs. This chain joins TRBV29-1 and TRBJ1-1; D unresolved. The CDR3 DNA follows: TGCAGCGTTCCATCCGGGCTTAACACTGAAGCTTTCTTT. Protein product: CSVPSGLNTEAFF.